A single sample gave rise to the 25 T cell receptor beta chains below, sequenced in a study of T cells in Graves' hyperthyroidism and ophthalmopathy. RNA transcripts served as the template for amplifying TCR beta CDR3 regions. First-round RT-PCR targeting the TCR CDR3 was performed with the HTBI primer set. TCRdb processed the multiplex PCR reads anew with MiXCR; each CDR3 protein has one entry. The table lists 340,000 or so distinct CDR3 sequences, roughly a fifth of them singletons. The sequenced material came from blood. These receptors were taken from a woman aged 45 to 65 with Graves' hyperthyroidism.

The V gene is TRBV14, the J gene TRBJ2-7, with TRBD1 as a possible D gene (6 bases). Germline assignment: CDR1 SGHDN and CDR2 FVKESK. The CDR3 length is 14 residues. V was trimmed by 4 bases and J by 7 bases, leaving 17 bases between them. CDR3 in amino acids: CASSPTTGSREQYF. The CDR3 DNA follows: TGTGCCAGCAGCCCCACGACAGGTTCAAGAGAGCAGTACTTC.

This clonotype was seen repeatedly, ten times or more. The V and J genes are TRBV19 and TRBJ2-7; no definite D call. With 7 bases removed from V and 4 bases from J, the gap between germline ends came to 8 bases. The CDR3 extends over 11 amino acids. Germline CDR1 reads LNHDA; CDR2 reads SQIVND (reference sequence). The CDR3 is CASKGHYEQYF. The CDR3 bases are TGTGCCAGTAAGGGCCATTACGAGCAGTACTTC. Filled out from reference TRBV19 and TRBJ2-7, the complete variable domain reads DGGITQSPKYLFRKEGQNVTLSCEQNLNHDAMYWYRQDPGQGLRLIYYSQIVNDFQKGDIAEGYSVSREKKESFPLTVTSAQKNPTAFYLCASKGHYEQYFGPGTRLTVT.

The gene calls are TRBV6-5 and TRBJ1-2, with no clear D. The CDR3 loop spans 13 amino acids. Germline assignment: CDR1 MNHEY and CDR2 SVGAGI. Trimming shortened V by 4 bases and J by 8 bases, and 14 bases separated the two germline ends. CDR3 loop: CASSLAGSLGYTF. The CDR3 DNA sequence: TGTGCCAGCAGTTTAGCGGGATCTCTAGGCTACACCTTC.

This clonotype has a handful of counts. V gene TRBV3-1 combines with J gene TRBJ2-2, with TRBD2 as a possible D gene (6 bases). There are 14 residues in the CDR3. Germline V gene lookup returns CDR1 LGHDT and CDR2 YNNKEL (reference sequence). V lost 4 bases and J 4 bases, leaving 10 bases between the germline ends. This CDR3 is CASSPVGGTGELFF. The DNA for the CDR3 is TGTGCCAGCAGCCCAGTGGGGGGCACCGGGGAGCTGTTTTTT. The entire variable domain, with the rest obtained from reference TRBV3-1 and TRBJ2-2, is as follows: DTAVSQTPKYLVTQMGNDKSIKCEQNLGHDTMYWYKQDSKKFLKIMFSYNNKELIINETVPNRFSPKSPDKAHLNLHINSLELGDSAVYFCASSPVGGTGELFFGEGSRLTVL.

This clonotype was observed at least ten times. This chain links TRBV11-2 with TRBJ2-3, with D unresolved. Deletions cut 4 bases from V and 1 base from J, with 9 bases between. Germline values: CDR1 SGHAT, CDR2 FQNNGV. The CDR3 has 14 residues. CDR3 sequence: CASSSQFGTDTQYF. Written as DNA, the CDR3 is TGTGCCAGCAGCTCCCAGTTCGGCACAGATACGCAGTATTTT.

The sample holds a few counts of this clonotype. V usage is TRBV19 and J usage is TRBJ1-2; D gene uncertain. The CDR3 loop spans 15 amino acids. V lost 7 bases to trimming and J lost 2 bases, with 17 bases between them. CDR1 LNHDA and CDR2 SQIVND come from the germline V gene (reference sequence). CDR3 sequence reads: CASTKSRESNYGYTF. CDR3 nucleotide sequence: TGTGCCAGTACCAAATCACGGGAGTCGAACTATGGCTACACCTTC. Combining the CDR3 with reference TRBV19 and TRBJ1-2 gives the whole variable domain DGGITQSPKYLFRKEGQNVTLSCEQNLNHDAMYWYRQDPGQGLRLIYYSQIVNDFQKGDIAEGYSVSREKKESFPLTVTSAQKNPTAFYLCASTKSRESNYGYTFGSGTRLTVV.

The chain couples TRBV6-9 to TRBJ2-2; TRBD1 agrees at 8 bases. V shed 7 bases, J shed 4 bases, and the junction held 14 bases outside the gene matches. This CDR3 has 17 amino acids. Germline V gene sequence: CDR1 MNHGY, CDR2 SVAAGI. The DNA for the CDR3 is TGTGCCAGCAAAGACAGGGGCGACTCCTCGACCACCGGGGAGCTGTTTTTT. This encodes CASKDRGDSSTTGELFF.

This clonotype was picked up many times. V usage is TRBV20-1 and J usage is TRBJ1-2, with D possibly being TRBD1 (5 bases). Germline CDR1 reads DFQATT; CDR2 reads SNEGSKA (reference sequence). V lost 0 bases and J lost 8, with 19 bases in between. The CDR3 runs 15 residues. The CDR3 DNA is TGCAGTGCTAGAGAGCCGGGCGGCAGGGCTAGCGGCTACACCTTC. Its protein product is CSAREPGGRASGYTF.

The genes are TRBV10-3 and TRBJ2-3, with 15 bases matching TRBD2. The J segment lost 4 bases and the V segment lost 4 bases, leaving 12 bases of the junction unmatched. The CDR3 totals 19 residues. The germline V gene has CDR1 ENHRY and CDR2 SYGVKD. DNA of the CDR3: TGTGCCATCAGTGGCGCATCCGGGACTAGCGGGAGGATCGCAGATACGCAGTATTTT. It yields the protein CAISGASGTSGRIADTQYF.

In this sample, this clonotype turned up many times. This chain links TRBV5-1 with TRBJ2-1; 9 nucleotides agree with TRBD2. This CDR3 spans 18 amino acids. Germline assignment: CDR1 SGHRS and CDR2 YFSETQ. V lost 0 bases, J lost 0 bases, and 7 bases stayed unmatched. CDR3 protein: CASSLVLAGRSSYNEQFF. In DNA form, the CDR3 reads TGCGCCAGCAGCTTGGTTCTAGCGGGGAGGAGCTCCTACAATGAGCAGTTCTTC.

Only a few counts were recorded for this clonotype. V gene TRBV5-5 combines with J gene TRBJ1-1; 7 positions match TRBD1. The junction had 11 bases not matched to a gene; V was cut back by 2 bases and J by 4 bases. Germline CDR1 reads SGHKS; CDR2 reads YYEKEE (reference sequence). This CDR3 region has 16 residues. The CDR3 DNA follows: TGTGCCAGCAGCTTACCTCGGGACAGCGGGGGCACTGAAGCTTTCTTT. Its protein is CASSLPRDSGGTEAFF. Supplemented by reference TRBV5-5 and TRBJ1-1, the full variable domain reads DAGVTQSPTHLIKTRGQQVTLRCSPISGHKSVSWYQQVLGQGPQFIFQYYEKEERGRGNFPDRFSARQFPNYSSELNVNALLLGDSALYLCASSLPRDSGGTEAFFGQGTRLTVV.

V is TRBV20-1 and J is TRBJ2-5; 12 bases align to TRBD2. J lost 3 bases, V lost 6 bases, and 11 bases had no gene match. CDR3 length: 16 amino acids. Germline V lookup: CDR1 DFQATT, CDR2 SNEGSKA (reference sequence). CDR3 in DNA: TGCAGTGCCGCGGGTACTAGCGGGAGGCCGGAAGAGACCCAGTACTTC. It yields the protein CSAAGTSGRPEETQYF.

This clonotype was observed a handful of times. The chain links TRBV28 to TRBJ2-7, with TRBD1 identical over 7 bases. CDR1 and CDR2 from the germline V gene are MDHEN and SYDVKM. CDR3 length equals 15 residues. The V segment lost 5 bases and the J segment 0 bases; nucleotides outside the gene matches: 7. The CDR3 nucleotides are TGTGCCAGCAGTCAACCGGGACAGAGCTCCTACGAGCAGTACTTC. It specifies CASSQPGQSSYEQYF. Based on the CDR3 plus reference TRBV28 and TRBJ2-7, the full variable domain is DVKVTQSSRYLVKRTGEKVFLECVQDMDHENMFWYRQDPGLGLRLIYFSYDVKMKEKGDIPEGYSVSREKKERFSLILESASTNQTSMYLCASSQPGQSSYEQYFGPGTRLTVT.

This clonotype was observed at least ten times. This chain links TRBV20-1 with TRBJ2-3; D is unresolved. CDR1 is DFQATT and CDR2 is SNEGSKA in the germline V gene (reference sequence). This CDR3 is 12 amino acids long. Trimming stripped 5 bases from V and 0 bases from J, with 6 bases between. This CDR3 is CSASRSTDTQYF. The CDR3 nucleotides are TGCAGTGCTTCACGTAGCACAGATACGCAGTATTTT.

This clonotype was counted many times. This chain links TRBV18 with TRBJ2-7; no clear D. Trimming stripped 3 bases from V and 4 bases from J, with 13 bases between. This CDR3 region has 14 residues. Germline V gene data show CDR1 as KGHSH and CDR2 as LQKENI. In nucleotides, the CDR3 is TGTGCCAGCTCACCTGCGTCCCCGCGGTACGAGCAGTACTTC. Amino acids: CASSPASPRYEQYF. The full variable domain, rest sourced from reference TRBV18 and TRBJ2-7, is NAGVMQNPRHLVRRRGQEARLRCSPMKGHSHVYWYRQLPEEGLKFMVYLQKENIIDESGMPKERFSAEFPKEGPSILRIQQVVRGDSAAYFCASSPASPRYEQYFGPGTRLTVT.

This clonotype was seen at least ten times. The genes are TRBV20-1 and TRBJ2-7; D gene unclear. The CDR3 totals 8 residues. The germline V gene has CDR1 DFQATT and CDR2 SNEGSKA (reference sequence). The V end was cut by 7 bases, the J end by 7 bases, with 5 bases between. CDR3 amino acids: CSVREQYF. CDR3 in DNA: TGCAGTGTGAGGGAGCAGTACTTC.

This clonotype has ten or more counts. This chain links TRBV20-1 with TRBJ2-7, with a possible D match to TRBD1 (5 bases). This CDR3 is built from 14 residues. V gave up 4 bases and J gave up 3 bases, with 16 bases separating them. CDR1 is DFQATT, CDR2 SNEGSKA, per germline (reference sequence). In DNA, the CDR3 is TGCAGTGCTATTCTGGCCAGGGTAGGCTACGAGCAGTACTTC. The encoded protein is CSAILARVGYEQYF.

This clonotype was observed a handful of times. The chain links TRBV5-6 to TRBJ2-3; D possibly corresponds to TRBD2 (7 bases). This CDR3 comprises 18 residues. CDR1 and CDR2 from the germline V gene are SGHDT and YYEEEE. V was trimmed by 1 base and J by 0 bases, leaving 18 bases between them. CDR3 coding DNA: TGTGCCAGCAGCTTGCTCGTTGCGGGGGCCCACAGCACAGATACGCAGTATTTT. Its translation: CASSLLVAGAHSTDTQYF.

This clonotype showed up just a few times. V gene TRBV20-1 combines with J gene TRBJ2-3; 9 bases agree with TRBD2. V lost 3 bases, J lost 3 bases, and 13 bases stayed unmatched. The CDR3 contains 17 residues. Germline-derived CDR1 and CDR2 are DFQATT and SNEGSKA (reference sequence). The CDR3 DNA reads as TGCAGTGCTAGTAGTGGTTCGCGGGGGGGGGAAACAGATACGCAGTATTTT. The encoded protein is CSASSGSRGGETDTQYF.

This clonotype was seen repeatedly, ten times or more. The chain uses TRBV16 and TRBJ2-7; D is unresolved. Trimming cost V 2 bases and J 3 bases, with 8 bases left between them. Germline-derived CDR1 and CDR2 are KGHSY and FQNENV. CDR3 length: 13 residues. As DNA, the CDR3 is TGTGCCAGCAGCCAAGGGGTGAACTACGAGCAGTACTTC. Amino acid sequence: CASSQGVNYEQYF.

This clonotype came up many times. The chain carries TRBV5-1 and TRBJ2-1; possibly TRBD1 for D (5 bases). CDR1 is SGHRS, CDR2 YFSETQ, per germline. Trimming removed 0 bases from V and 5 bases from J, with 12 bases in between. This CDR3 has 15 amino acids. The CDR3 region is CASSLVIQAHNEQFF. The DNA for the CDR3 is TGCGCCAGCAGCTTGGTCATACAGGCCCACAATGAGCAGTTCTTC.

V usage is TRBV11-3 and J usage is TRBJ2-1, with TRBD2 identical over 16 bases. The CDR3 length is 17 residues. The ends lost 4 bases at V and 8 bases at J; junction bases unmatched: 8. CDR1 is SGHNT and CDR2 is YENEEA in the germline V gene. For the CDR3, the DNA is TGTGCCAGCAGCTCGGGACTAGCGGGGGGGCCTATCGATGAGCAGTTCTTC. Protein sequence: CASSSGLAGGPIDEQFF.

This CDR3 reads CASSFIGLGMTEAFF. DNA of the CDR3: TGCGCCAGCAGCTTTATTGGACTGGGTATGACTGAAGCTTTCTTT. V usage is TRBV5-1 and J usage is TRBJ1-1, with unresolved D. Trimming cost V 2 bases and J 5 bases, with 16 bases left between them. Germline V gives CDR1 SGHRS, CDR2 YFSETQ. This CDR3 has 15 amino acids.

The rearrangement joins TRBV27 to TRBJ2-2; TRBD2 is a possible D gene (6 bases). This CDR3 contains 15 residues. V lost 2 bases, J lost 6 bases, and 13 bases lay in between. In germline, CDR1 is MNHEY, CDR2 SMNVEV (reference sequence). DNA for the CDR3: TGTGCCAGCAGTTTAAGGCTAGCGAATGCCGGGGAGCTGTTTTTT. Residues: CASSLRLANAGELFF.

This clonotype appeared a few times. This could be a read error, since a much larger clone is one nucleotide away. The rearrangement links TRBV18 to TRBJ2-5; D gene uncertain. The CDR3 is 14 residues long. In germline, CDR1 is KGHSH, CDR2 LQKENI. V was pared by 0 bases and J by 2 bases, with 7 bases between. CDR3: CASSPPSRQETQYF. CDR3 in DNA: TGTGCCAGCTCACCACCGTCTAGGCAAGAGACCCAGTACTTC.